The text below deals with one T cell receptor beta chain. The sample is drawn from a study of cytomegalovirus exposure and HLA in healthy donors. The V end was cut by 4 bases, the J end by 1 base, with 17 bases between. Germline V gives CDR1 SQVTM, CDR2 ANQGSEA. The CDR3 has 16 residues. PCR primers comprised 60 Vbeta and 13 Jbeta primers. This table comes from immunoSEQ multiplex PCR, and its TCRdb copy is limited to in-frame clones, with some not included. The table has under 150,000 clones, about 78% seen once; the top ten hold over 6.5%. This chain uses TRBV29-1 with TRBJ1-5, with TRBD1 as a possible D gene (6 bases). The clonotype originates from a man aged 35 to 55 in good health and CMV-seropositive. The sequenced sample consisted of PBMCs. CDR3 sequence: CSVGPRTVGSNQPQHF. CDR3 in DNA: TGCAGCGTTGGGCCCAGGACAGTTGGAAGCAATCAGCCCCAGCATTTT.